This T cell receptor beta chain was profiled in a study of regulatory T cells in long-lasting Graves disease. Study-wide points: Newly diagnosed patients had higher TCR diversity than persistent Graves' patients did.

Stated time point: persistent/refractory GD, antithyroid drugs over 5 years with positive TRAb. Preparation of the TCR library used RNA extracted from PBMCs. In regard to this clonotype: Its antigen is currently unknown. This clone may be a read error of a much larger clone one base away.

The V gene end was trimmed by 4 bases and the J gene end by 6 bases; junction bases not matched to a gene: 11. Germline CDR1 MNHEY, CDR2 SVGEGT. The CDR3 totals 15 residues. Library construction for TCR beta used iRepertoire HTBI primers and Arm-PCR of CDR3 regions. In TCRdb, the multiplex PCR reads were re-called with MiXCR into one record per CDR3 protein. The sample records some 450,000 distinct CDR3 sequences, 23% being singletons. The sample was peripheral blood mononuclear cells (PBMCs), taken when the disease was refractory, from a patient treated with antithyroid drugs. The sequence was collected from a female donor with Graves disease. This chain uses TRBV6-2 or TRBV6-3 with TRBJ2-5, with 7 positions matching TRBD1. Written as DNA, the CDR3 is TGTGCCAGCAGTTCCCGACAGGCACAGGGGAAGACCCAGTACTTC. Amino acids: CASSSRQAQGKTQYF.